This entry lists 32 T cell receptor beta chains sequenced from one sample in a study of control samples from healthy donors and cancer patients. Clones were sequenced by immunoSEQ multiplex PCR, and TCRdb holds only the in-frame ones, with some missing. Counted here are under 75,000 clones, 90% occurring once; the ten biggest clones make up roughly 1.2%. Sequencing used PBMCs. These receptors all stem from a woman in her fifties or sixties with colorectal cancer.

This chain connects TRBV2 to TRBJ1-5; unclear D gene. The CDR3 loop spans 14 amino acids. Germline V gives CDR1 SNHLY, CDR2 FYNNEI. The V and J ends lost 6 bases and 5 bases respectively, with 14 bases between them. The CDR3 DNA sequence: TGTGCCAGCAGGACCGCAGGAGGGTATCAGCCCCAGCATTTT. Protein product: CASRTAGGYQPQHF.

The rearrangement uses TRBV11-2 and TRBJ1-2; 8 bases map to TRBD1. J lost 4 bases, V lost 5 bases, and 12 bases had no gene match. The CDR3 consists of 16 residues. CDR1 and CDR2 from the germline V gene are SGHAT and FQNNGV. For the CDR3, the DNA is TGTGCCAGCAGCCTAGTAGGGGGGCAGGGGGCCTATGGCTACACCTTC. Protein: CASSLVGGQGAYGYTF.

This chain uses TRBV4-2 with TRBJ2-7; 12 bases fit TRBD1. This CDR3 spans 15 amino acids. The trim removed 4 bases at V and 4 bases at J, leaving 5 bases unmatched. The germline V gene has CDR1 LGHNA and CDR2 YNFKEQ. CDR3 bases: TGTGCCAGCAGCCCGGGACAGGGGGCAGGGTACGAGCAGTACTTC. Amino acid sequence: CASSPGQGAGYEQYF.

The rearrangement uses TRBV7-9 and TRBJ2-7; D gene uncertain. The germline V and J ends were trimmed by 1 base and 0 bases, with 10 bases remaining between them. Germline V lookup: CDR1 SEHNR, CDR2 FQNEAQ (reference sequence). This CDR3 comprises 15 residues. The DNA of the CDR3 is TGTGCCAGCAGCTTAGTCAGGAACCGCTCCTACGAGCAGTACTTC. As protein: CASSLVRNRSYEQYF.

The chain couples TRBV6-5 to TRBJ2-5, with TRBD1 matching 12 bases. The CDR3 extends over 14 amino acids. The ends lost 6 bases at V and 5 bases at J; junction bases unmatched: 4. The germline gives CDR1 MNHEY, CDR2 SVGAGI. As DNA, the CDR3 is TGTGCCAGCAGCCGGGACAGGGGGCGTGAGACCCAGTACTTC. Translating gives CASSRDRGRETQYF.

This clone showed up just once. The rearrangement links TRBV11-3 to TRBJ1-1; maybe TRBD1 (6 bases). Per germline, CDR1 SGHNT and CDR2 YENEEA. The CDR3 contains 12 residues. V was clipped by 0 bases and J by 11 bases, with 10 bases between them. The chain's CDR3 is CASSLDTGKAFF. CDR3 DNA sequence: TGTGCCAGCAGCTTAGATACAGGGAAGGCTTTCTTT.

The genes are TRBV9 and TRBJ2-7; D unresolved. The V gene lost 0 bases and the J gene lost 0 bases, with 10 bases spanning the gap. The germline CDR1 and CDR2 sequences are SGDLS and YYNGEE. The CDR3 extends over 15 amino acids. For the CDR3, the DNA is TGTGCCAGCAGCGTAGTGCCAGTGCCCTCCTACGAGCAGTACTTC. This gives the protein CASSVVPVPSYEQYF.

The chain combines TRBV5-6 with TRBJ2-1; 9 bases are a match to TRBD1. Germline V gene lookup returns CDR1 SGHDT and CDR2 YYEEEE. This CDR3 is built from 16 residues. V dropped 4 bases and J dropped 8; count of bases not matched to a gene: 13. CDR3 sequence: CASSDVQDRGTDEQFF. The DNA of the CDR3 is TGTGCCAGCAGCGACGTTCAGGACAGGGGAACTGATGAGCAGTTCTTC.

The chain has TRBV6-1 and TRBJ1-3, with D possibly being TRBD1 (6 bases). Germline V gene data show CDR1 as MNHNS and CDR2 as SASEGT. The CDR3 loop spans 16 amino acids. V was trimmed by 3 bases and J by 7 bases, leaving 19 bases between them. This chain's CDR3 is CASSDPWTGQGNTIYF. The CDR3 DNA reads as TGTGCCAGCAGTGACCCGTGGACGGGGCAGGGGAACACCATATATTTT.

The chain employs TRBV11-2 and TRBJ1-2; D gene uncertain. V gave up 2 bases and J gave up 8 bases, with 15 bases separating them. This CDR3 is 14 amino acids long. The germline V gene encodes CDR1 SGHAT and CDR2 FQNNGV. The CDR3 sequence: CASSLSNVGRGYTF. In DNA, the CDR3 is TGTGCCAGCAGCTTATCGAATGTCGGGAGAGGCTACACCTTC. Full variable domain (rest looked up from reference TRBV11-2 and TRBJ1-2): EAGVAQSPRYKIIEKRQSVAFWCNPISGHATLYWYQQILGQGPKLLIQFQNNGVVDDSQLPKDRFSAERLKGVDSTLKIQPAKLEDSAVYLCASSLSNVGRGYTFGSGTRLTVV.

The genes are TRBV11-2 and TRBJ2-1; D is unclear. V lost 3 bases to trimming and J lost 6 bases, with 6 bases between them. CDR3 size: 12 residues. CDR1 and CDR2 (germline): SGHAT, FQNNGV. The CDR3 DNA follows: TGTGCCAGCAGCTTCTCCAGCAATGAGCAGTTCTTC. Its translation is CASSFSSNEQFF.

The CDR3 coding sequence is TGTGCCAGCAGAGTGGAGGGGACAGGATCACCCCTCCACTTT. It is translated as CASRVEGTGSPLHF. The chain has TRBV2 and TRBJ1-6; TRBD1 aligns across 8 bases. The CDR3 has 14 residues. Germline CDR1 reads SNHLY; CDR2 reads FYNNEI. V dropped 6 bases and J dropped 10; count of bases not matched to a gene: 8.

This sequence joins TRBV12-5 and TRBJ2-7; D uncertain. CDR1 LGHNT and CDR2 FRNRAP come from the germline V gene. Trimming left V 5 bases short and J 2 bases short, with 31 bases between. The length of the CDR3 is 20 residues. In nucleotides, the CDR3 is TGTGCTAGTGGTCCAAATTTCACGCCGATACTTAGGAAGGCGACCTACGAGCAGTACTTC. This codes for CASGPNFTPILRKATYEQYF.

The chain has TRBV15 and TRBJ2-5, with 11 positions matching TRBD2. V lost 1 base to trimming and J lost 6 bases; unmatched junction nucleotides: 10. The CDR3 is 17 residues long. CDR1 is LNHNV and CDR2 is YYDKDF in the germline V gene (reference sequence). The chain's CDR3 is CATSRGGSGRAVKTQYF. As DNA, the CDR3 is TGTGCCACCAGCAGAGGCGGTAGCGGGAGGGCCGTGAAGACCCAGTACTTC. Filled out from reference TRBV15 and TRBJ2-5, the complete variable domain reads DAMVIQNPRYQVTQFGKPVTLSCSQTLNHNVMYWYQQKSSQAPKLLFHYYDKDFNNEADTPDNFQSRRPNTSFCFLDIRSPGLGDTAMYLCATSRGGSGRAVKTQYFGPGTRLLVL.

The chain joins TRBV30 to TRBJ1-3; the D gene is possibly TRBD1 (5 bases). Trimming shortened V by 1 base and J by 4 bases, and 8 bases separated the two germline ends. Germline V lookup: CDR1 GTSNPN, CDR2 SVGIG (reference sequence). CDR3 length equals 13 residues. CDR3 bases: TGTGCCTGGAGTGGAAACAGGGGAAACACCATATATTTT. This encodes CAWSGNRGNTIYF.

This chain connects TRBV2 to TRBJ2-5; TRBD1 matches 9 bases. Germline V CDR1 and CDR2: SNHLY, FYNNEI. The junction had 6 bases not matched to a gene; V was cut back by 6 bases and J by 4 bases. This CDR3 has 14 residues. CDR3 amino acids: CASRGDREGETQYF. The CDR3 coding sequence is TGTGCCAGCAGGGGGGACAGGGAGGGAGAGACCCAGTACTTC. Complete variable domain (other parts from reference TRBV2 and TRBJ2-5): EPEVTQTPSHQVTQMGQEVILRCVPISNHLYFYWYRQILGQKVEFLVSFYNNEISEKSEIFDDQFSVERPDGSNFTLKIRSTKLEDSAMYFCASRGDREGETQYFGPGTRLLVL.

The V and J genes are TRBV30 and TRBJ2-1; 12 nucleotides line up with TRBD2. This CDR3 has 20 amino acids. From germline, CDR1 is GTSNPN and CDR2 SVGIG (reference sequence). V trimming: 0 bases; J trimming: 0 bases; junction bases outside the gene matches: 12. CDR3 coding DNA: TGTGCCTGGAGTGTACAGTCTAGCGGGAGGGCCATCTACTCCTACAATGAGCAGTTCTTC. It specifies CAWSVQSSGRAIYSYNEQFF.

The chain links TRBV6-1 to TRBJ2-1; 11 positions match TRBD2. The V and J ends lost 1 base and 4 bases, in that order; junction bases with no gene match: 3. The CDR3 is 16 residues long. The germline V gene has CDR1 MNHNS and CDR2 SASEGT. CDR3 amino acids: CASSEEGTSGYNEQFF. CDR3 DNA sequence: TGTGCCAGCAGTGAAGAAGGGACTAGCGGATACAATGAGCAGTTCTTC.

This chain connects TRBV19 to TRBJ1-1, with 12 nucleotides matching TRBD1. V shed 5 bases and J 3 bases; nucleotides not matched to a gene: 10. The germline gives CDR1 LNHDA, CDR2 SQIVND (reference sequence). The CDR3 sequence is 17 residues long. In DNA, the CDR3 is TGTGCCAGTAGTCCACAATCCGGGACAGGGGGCCACACTGAAGCTTTCTTT. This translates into CASSPQSGTGGHTEAFF.

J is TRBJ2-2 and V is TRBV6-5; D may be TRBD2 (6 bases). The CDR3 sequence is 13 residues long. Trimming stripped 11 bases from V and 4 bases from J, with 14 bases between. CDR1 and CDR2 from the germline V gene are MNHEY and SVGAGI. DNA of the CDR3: TGTGCCTATACCGGGGGTATCACCGGGGAGCTGTTTTTT. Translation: CAYTGGITGELFF.

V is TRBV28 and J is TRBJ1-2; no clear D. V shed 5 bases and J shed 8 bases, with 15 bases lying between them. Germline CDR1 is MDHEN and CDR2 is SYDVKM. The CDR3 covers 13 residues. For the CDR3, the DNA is TGTGCCAGCAGTACCCATCCGGGATGGGGCTACACCTTC. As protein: CASSTHPGWGYTF.

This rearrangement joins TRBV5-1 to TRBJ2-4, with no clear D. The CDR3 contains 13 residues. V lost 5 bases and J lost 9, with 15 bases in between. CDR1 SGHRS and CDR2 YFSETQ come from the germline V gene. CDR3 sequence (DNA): TGCGCCAGCAGTCAACTTCGGCCGGGCATTCAGTACTTC. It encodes CASSQLRPGIQYF.

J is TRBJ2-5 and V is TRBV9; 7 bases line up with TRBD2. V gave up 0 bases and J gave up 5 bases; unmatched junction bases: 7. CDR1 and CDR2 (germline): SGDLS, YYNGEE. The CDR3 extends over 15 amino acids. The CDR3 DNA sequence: TGTGCCAGCAGCGTAGGCGGGAGAAGGGGTGAGACCCAGTACTTC. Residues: CASSVGGRRGETQYF.

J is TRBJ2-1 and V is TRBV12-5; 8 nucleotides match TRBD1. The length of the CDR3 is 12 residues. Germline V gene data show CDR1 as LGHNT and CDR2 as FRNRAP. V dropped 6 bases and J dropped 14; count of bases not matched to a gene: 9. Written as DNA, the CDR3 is TGTGCTAGTGGGCCCGTACCGGGACAGGAGTTCTTC. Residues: CASGPVPGQEFF.

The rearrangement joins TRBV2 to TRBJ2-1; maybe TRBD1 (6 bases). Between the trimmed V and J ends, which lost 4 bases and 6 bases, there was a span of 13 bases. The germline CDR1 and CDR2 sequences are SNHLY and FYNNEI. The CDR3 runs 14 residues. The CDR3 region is CASSADRPPNEQFF. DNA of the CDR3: TGTGCCAGCAGTGCGGACAGACCCCCCAATGAGCAGTTCTTC.

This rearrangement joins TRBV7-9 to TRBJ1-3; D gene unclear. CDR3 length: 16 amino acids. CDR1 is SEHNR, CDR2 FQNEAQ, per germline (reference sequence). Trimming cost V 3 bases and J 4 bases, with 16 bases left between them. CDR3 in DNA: TGTGCCAGCAGCTTCCGAAACCTCGGTGGAGGAAACACCATATATTTT. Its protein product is CASSFRNLGGGNTIYF.

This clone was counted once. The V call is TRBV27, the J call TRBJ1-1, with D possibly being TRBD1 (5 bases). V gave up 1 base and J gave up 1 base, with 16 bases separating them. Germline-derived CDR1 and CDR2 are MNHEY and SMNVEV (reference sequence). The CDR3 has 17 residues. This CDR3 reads CASSLFPPGGKNTEAFF. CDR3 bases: TGTGCCAGCAGTTTATTTCCCCCGGGGGGGAAGAACACTGAAGCTTTCTTT.

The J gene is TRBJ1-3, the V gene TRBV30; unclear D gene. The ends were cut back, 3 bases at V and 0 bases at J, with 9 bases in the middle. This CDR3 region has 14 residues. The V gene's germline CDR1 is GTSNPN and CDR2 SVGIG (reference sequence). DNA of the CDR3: TGTGCCTGGAGCGACCTGTCCTCTGGAAACACCATATATTTT. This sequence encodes CAWSDLSSGNTIYF.

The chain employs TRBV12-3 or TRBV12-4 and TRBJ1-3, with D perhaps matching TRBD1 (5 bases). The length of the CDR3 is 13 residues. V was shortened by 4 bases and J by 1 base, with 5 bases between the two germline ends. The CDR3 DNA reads TGTGCCAGCAGTTGGGGGTCTGGAAACACCATATATTTT. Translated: CASSWGSGNTIYF.

CDR3 sequence: CASSANGGDSTDTQYF. DNA of the CDR3: TGTGCCAGCAGCGCTAACGGGGGGGATAGCACAGATACGCAGTATTTT. The chain links TRBV9 to TRBJ2-3, with 8 positions matching TRBD2. J lost 0 bases, V lost 3 bases, and 6 bases had no gene match. CDR3 length: 16 residues. Germline CDR1 SGDLS, CDR2 YYNGEE.

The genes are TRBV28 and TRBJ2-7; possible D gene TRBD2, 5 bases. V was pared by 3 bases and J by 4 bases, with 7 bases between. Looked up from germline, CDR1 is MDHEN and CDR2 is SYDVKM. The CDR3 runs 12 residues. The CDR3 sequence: CASSFRRYEQYF. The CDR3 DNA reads TGTGCCAGCAGTTTCAGGAGGTACGAGCAGTACTTC.

The CDR3, as DNA: TGTGCCAGCAGTGTCCGGCGGGGTGAAGCTTTCTTT. It codes for CASSVRRGEAFF. The chain carries TRBV2 and TRBJ1-1; no clear D gene. V was clipped by 4 bases and J by 7 bases, with 10 bases between them. The CDR3 consists of 12 residues. CDR1 and CDR2 from the germline V gene are SNHLY and FYNNEI.